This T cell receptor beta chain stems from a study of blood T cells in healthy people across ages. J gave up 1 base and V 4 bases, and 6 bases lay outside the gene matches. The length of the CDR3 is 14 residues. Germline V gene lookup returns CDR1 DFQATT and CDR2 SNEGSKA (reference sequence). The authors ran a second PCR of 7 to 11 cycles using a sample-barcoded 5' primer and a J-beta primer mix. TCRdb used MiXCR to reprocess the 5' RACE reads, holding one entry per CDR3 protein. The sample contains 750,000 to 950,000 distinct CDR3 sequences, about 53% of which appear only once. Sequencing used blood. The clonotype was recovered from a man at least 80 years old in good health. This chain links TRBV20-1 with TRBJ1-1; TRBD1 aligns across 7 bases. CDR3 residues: CSATRTGWNTEAFF. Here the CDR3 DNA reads TGCAGTGCTACCCGGACAGGATGGAACACTGAAGCTTTCTTT.